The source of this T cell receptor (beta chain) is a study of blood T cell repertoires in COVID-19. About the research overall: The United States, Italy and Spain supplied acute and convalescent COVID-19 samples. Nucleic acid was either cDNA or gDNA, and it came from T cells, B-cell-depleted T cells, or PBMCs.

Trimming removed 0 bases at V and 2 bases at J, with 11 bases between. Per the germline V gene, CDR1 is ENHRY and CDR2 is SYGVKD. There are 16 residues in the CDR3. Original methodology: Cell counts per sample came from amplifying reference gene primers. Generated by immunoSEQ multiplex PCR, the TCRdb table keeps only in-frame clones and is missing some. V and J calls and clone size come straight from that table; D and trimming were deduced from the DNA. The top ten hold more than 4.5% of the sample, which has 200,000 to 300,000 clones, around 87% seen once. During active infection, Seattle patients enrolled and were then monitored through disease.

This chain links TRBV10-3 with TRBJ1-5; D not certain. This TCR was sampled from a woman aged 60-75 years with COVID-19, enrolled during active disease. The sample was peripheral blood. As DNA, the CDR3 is TGTGCCATCAGTGAGTCAGCGGGGAGGGGCAATCAGCCCCAGCATTTT. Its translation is CAISESAGRGNQPQHF.